This T cell receptor (beta chain) was identified in a study of blood T cells in healthy people across ages. CDR3 length: 15 residues. With 5 bases removed from V and 4 bases from J, the gap between germline ends came to 18 bases. Germline loops: CDR1 MNHNS, CDR2 SASEGT. A second about 7 to 11 cycle PCR used barcoded and J-beta primers. Tagging of each cDNA molecule was performed by a template-switch adaptor with 12 random nucleotides. TCRdb ran MiXCR on the 5' RACE reads and lists one entry per CDR3 protein. The sample lists 450,000 to 650,000 distinct CDR3 sequences; under 30% were seen once. Total RNA was isolated from each sample in quantities of at least 5.5 micrograms. These same records also appear under a second study, on T cells of mothers and their children.

Sequencing was carried out using blood. The chain is built from TRBV6-1 and TRBJ2-7; D possibly corresponds to TRBD1 (5 bases). This clonotype was sampled from a boy between 10 and 17 years old in good health. CDR3 sequence (DNA): TGTGCCAGCAGTCTCGTTGGCAGGGAAACTTACGAGCAGTACTTC. Translated: CASSLVGRETYEQYF.